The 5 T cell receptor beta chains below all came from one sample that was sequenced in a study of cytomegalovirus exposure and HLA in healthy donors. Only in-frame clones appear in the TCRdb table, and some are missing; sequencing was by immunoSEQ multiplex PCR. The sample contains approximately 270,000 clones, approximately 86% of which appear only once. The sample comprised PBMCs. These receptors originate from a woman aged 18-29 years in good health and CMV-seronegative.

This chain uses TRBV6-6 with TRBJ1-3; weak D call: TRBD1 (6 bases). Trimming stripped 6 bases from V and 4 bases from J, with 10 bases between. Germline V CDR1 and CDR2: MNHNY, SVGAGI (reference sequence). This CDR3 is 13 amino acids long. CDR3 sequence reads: CASSQDRGNTIYF. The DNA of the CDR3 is TGTGCCAGCAGCCAGGACAGAGGAAACACCATATATTTT.

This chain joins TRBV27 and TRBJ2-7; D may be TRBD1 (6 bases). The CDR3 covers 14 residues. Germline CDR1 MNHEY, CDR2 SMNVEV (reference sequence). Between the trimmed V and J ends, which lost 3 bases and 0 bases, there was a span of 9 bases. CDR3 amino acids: CASSFQDSSYEQYF. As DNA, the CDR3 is TGTGCCAGCAGTTTCCAGGACAGCTCCTACGAGCAGTACTTC.

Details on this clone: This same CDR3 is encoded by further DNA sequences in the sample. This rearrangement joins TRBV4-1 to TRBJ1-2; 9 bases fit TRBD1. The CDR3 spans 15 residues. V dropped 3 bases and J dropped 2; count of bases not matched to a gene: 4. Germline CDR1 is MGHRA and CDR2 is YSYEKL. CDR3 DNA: TGCGCCAGCAGCCAGCCGGGACAGGGAAACTATGGCTACACCTTC. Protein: CASSQPGQGNYGYTF.

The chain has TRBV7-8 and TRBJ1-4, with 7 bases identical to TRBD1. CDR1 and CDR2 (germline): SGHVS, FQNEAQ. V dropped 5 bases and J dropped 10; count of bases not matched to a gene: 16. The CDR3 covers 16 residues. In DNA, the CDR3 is TGTGCCAGCAGCCTCATGGAGACAGGGAAATTTGGAAAACTGTTTTTT. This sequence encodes CASSLMETGKFGKLFF.

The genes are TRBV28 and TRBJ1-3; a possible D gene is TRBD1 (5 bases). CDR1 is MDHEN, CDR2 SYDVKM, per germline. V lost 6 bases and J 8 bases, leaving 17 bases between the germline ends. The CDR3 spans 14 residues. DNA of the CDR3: TGTGCCAGCAGCCTGCCTTCAGGGCTACACACCATATATTTT. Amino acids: CASSLPSGLHTIYF.